Here is one T cell receptor beta chain with its context. No antigen is known for it. The data were produced by immunoSEQ multiplex PCR, yet TCRdb's version contains in-frame clones alone and is incomplete. Among some 140,000 clones listed, 92% were seen once. The data were obtained in a study of T cell responses to AZD1222 COVID-19 vaccine. Turning to the study itself: Second doses at about 4 or about 12 weeks were pooled.

Trimming cost V 5 bases and J 0 bases, with 17 bases left between them. The germline V gene encodes CDR1 LNHNV and CDR2 YYDKDF (reference sequence). The CDR3 contains 16 residues. Study-level findings and limits: Unmutated variant regions are reportedly the target of nearly half of TCRs that are spike-specific. Vaccine-associated CD4 TCRs ranged over spike, dominating at 160-218 and 743-854. Rises in breadth and depth of Spike-specific TCRs came after two AZD1222 doses.

The source material was peripheral blood, sampled on day 0 of AZD1222 vaccination. The chain combines TRBV15 with TRBJ2-7; D uncertain. This TCR was recovered from an adult in good health. The CDR3 DNA reads as TGTGCCACCAGCCCCCGAAGGTGGGCGGACTCCTACGAGCAGTACTTC. It is translated as CATSPRRWADSYEQYF.